These T cell receptor beta chains were read from a single sample in a study of blood T cell repertoires in COVID-19. Clones were read by immunoSEQ multiplex PCR, and TCRdb kept only the in-frame ones, dropping some. The sample has around 500,000 clones; approximately 85% are singletons. The sequenced sample was peripheral blood. The receptors derive from a human donor in a cohort sampled during active COVID-19. Each CDR3 is given with its conserved first and last residue.

>TRBV6-2/TRBV6-3
CASSYPTSNEQFF
>TRBV2
CASKLGTSTDTQYF
>TRBV7-9
CASSFGQTEAFF
>TRBV30
CAWSFGPAGNGYTF
>TRBV10-3
CAIRDRGNTEAFF
>TRBV19
CASSIVGGEGSSNQPQHF
>TRBV7-9
CASSETGDQETQYF
>TRBV18
CASSNNGIGETQYF
>TRBV5-1
CASSGDFSDLYEQYF
>TRBV28
CASRAQSSYNSPLHF
>TRBV7-8
CASSNQGVRNTEAFF
>TRBV10-3
CAIRGTGENTEAFF
>TRBV5-1
CASSQLAGGAANEQFF
>TRBV30
CAWSALGWLAGEVDTQYF
>TRBV10-3
CATRNYGYTF
>TRBV7-3
CASSLTRQAGGELFF
>TRBV6-5
CASSRGLPDTQYF
>TRBV24-1
CATSADSFQPPDGYTF
>TRBV6-5
CASSYLGQPTYEQYF
>TRBV28
CASSLEYQETQYF
>TRBV15
CATRGGVAAYSGNTIYF
>TRBV10-3
CATDGEGDFSQPQHF
>TRBV7-9
CASSLEQGAVCTEAFF
>TRBV5-6
CASSLGQLGTDTQYF
>TRBV6-6
CASSPGQTNTEAFF
>TRBV7-3
CASSVSSRTDTQYF
>TRBV10-3
CAISERDRGPSEQFF
>TRBV5-1
CASSLRVIAGDLTYEQYF
>TRBV11-3
CASSLRAGTEAFF
>TRBV27
CASRNSGPFGLAGGYNEQFF
>TRBV15
CATSRGGSGSMRETQYF
>TRBV4-2
CASSQEGLAGGWNEQFF
>TRBV18
CASFSKGDTEAFF
>TRBV27
CASRGTGVPEAFF
>TRBV7-2
CASSLQTIAGGPTDTQYF